Reported below is one T cell receptor (beta chain). The antigen remains undetermined. At one boundary the junction diverges from the germline segment, which might be a read error. The lymph nodes were axillary draining lymph nodes from breast cancer patients. This sample stems from a study of breast tumors, draining lymph nodes, adjacent tissues. Study observations and caveats: Data only fit, rather than demonstrated, lymph node origin of most tumor T cells. Tumor repertoires ranked between lymph nodes and nontumor tissue in diversity, with V and J gene preferences. Findings are consistent with lymph node origin and intratumoral expansion of most tumor T cells. Compared with basal-like, luminal-like tumors shared significantly more repertoire with nontumor tissue.

TCRdb passed the multiplex PCR reads through MiXCR, listing each CDR3 protein once. Of some 170,000 distinct CDR3 sequences listed, approximately 33% are singletons. The sample comprised axillary lymph node tissue. The TCR was taken from a female donor with breast cancer. Some clones in this sample may be carry-over from other donors' samples.

The CDR3 DNA sequence: TGTGCCAGCAGTCAGTTCGCAACTAATGAAAAACCGTTTTTT. Translation gives CASSQFATNEKPFF. The chain links TRBV5-4 to TRBJ1-4; D is undetermined. The CDR3 totals 14 residues. Germline V gives CDR1 SGHNT, CDR2 YYREEE (reference sequence).